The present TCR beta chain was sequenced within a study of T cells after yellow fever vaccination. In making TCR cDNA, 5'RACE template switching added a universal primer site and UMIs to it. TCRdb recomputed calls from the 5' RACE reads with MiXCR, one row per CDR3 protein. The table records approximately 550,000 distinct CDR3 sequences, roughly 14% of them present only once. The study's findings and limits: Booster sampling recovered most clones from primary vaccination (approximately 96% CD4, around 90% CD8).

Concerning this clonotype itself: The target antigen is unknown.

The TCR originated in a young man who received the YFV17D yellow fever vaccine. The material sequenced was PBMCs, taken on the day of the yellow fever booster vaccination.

This chain's CDR3 is CASSLSGARYEQYF. In DNA form, the CDR3 reads TGTGCCAGCAGCTTAAGCGGAGCTAGGTACGAGCAGTACTTC. The V and J genes are TRBV6-1 and TRBJ2-7; weak D call: TRBD2 (5 bases). V lost 6 bases to trimming and J lost 4 bases, with 16 bases between them. Germline values: CDR1 MNHNS, CDR2 SASEGT. This CDR3 is 14 amino acids long.